This T cell receptor (beta chain) was sequenced during a study of blood T cell repertoires in COVID-19. Assay used: immunoSEQ multiplex PCR; TCRdb lists only in-frame clones, some missing. The profile shows about 120,000 clones, 85% to 90% of them singletons. This clone was observed a single time. Distinct nucleotide sequences in the sample also encode this CDR3. The J segment lost 5 bases and the V segment lost 5 bases, leaving 2 bases of the junction unmatched. CDR3 length: 14 amino acids. The germline CDR1 and CDR2 sequences are SGHAT and FQDESV (reference sequence). This chain uses TRBV11-1 with TRBJ1-6; TRBD1 matches at 8 bases. This receptor was identified in a man between 65 and 85 years old who had recovered from COVID-19. Material: peripheral blood. CDR3 residues: CASSRQGNNSPLHF. The CDR3 DNA is TGTGCCAGCAGCCGACAGGGGAATAATTCACCCCTCCACTTT.